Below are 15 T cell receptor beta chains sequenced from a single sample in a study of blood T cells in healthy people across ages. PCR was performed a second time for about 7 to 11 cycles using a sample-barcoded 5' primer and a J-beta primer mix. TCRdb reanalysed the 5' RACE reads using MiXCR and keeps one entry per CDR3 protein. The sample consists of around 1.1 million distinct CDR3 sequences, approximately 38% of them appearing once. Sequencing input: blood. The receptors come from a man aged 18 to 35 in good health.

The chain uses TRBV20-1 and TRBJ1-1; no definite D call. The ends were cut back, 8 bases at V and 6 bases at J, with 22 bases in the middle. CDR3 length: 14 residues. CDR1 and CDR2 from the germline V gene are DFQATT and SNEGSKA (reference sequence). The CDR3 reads CSPRTTIRGPEAFF. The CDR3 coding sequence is TGCAGTCCGAGGACGACAATCCGCGGCCCTGAAGCTTTCTTT.

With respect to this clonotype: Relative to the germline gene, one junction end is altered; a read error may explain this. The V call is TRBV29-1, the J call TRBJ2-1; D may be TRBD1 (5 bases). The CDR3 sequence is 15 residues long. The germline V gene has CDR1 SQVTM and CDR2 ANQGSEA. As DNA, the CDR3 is TGCGGCGTTGAACTCGGGCAGGGCTCCTACAATGAGCAGTTCTTC. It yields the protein CGVELGQGSYNEQFF.

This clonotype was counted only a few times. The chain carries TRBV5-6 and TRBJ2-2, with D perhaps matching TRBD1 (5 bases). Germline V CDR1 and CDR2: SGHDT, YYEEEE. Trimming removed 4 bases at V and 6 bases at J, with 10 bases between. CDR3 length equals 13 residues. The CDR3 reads CASSNTGSGELFF. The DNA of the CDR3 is TGTGCCAGCAGCAACACAGGTTCCGGGGAGCTGTTTTTT. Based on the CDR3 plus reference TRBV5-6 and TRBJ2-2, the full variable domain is DAGVTQSPTHLIKTRGQQVTLRCSPKSGHDTVSWYQQALGQGPQFIFQYYEEEERQRGNFPDRFSGHQFPNYSSELNVNALLLGDSALYLCASSNTGSGELFFGEGSRLTVL.

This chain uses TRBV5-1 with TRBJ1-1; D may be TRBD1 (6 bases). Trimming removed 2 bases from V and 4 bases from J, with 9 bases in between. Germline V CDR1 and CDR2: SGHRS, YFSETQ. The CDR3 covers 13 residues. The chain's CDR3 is CASSFDRRTEAFF. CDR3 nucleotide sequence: TGCGCCAGCAGCTTCGACAGGCGCACTGAAGCTTTCTTT.

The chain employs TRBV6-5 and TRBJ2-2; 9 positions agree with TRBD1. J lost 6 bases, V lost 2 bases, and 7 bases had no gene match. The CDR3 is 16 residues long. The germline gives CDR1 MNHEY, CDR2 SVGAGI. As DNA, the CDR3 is TGTGCCAGCAGTTACGGGACAGGGTTTAACGCCGGGGAGCTGTTTTTT. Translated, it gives CASSYGTGFNAGELFF.

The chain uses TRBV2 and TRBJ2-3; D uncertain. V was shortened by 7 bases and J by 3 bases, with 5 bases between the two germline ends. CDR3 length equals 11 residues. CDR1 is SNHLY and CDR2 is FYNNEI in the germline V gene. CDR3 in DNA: TGTGCCAGCAATCCTACAGATACGCAGTATTTT. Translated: CASNPTDTQYF.

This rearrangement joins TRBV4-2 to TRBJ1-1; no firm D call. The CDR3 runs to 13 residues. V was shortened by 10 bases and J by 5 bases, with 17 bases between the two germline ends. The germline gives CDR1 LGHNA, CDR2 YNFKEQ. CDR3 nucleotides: TGTGCCACAGACGACGGAATTGGTACTGAAGCTTTCTTT. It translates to CATDDGIGTEAFF.

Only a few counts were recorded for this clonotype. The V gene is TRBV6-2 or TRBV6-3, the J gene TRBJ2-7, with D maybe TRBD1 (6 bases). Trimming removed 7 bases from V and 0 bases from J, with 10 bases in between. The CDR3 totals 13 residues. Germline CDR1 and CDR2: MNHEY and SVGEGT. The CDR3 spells CASTQGRSYEQYF. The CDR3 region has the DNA TGTGCCAGCACTCAGGGGCGCTCCTACGAGCAGTACTTC.

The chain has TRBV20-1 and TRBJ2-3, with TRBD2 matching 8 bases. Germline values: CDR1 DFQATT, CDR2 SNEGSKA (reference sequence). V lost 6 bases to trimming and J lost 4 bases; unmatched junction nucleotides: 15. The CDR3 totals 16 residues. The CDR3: CSAPAVEAGEADTQYF. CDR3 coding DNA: TGCAGTGCGCCCGCAGTGGAAGCGGGGGAGGCAGATACGCAGTATTTT.

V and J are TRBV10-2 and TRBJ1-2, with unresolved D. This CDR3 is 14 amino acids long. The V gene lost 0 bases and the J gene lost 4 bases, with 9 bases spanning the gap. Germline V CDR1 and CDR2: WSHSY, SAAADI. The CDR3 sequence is CASSESGSSYGYTF. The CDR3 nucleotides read TGCGCCAGCAGTGAGTCGGGCAGCTCCTATGGCTACACCTTC.

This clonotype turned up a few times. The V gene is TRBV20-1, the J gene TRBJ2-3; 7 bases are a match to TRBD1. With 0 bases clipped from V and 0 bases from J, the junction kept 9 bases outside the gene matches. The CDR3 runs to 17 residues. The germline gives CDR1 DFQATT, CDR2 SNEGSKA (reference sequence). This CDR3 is CSARDRVTGDSTDTQYF. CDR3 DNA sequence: TGCAGTGCTAGAGATCGAGTAACAGGGGATAGCACAGATACGCAGTATTTT.

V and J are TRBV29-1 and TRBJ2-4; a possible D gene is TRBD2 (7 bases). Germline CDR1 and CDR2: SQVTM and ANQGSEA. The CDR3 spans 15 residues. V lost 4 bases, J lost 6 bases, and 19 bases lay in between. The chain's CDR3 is CSVVVVRGGPNIQYF. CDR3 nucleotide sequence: TGCAGCGTTGTAGTCGTTAGGGGGGGACCAAACATTCAGTACTTC.

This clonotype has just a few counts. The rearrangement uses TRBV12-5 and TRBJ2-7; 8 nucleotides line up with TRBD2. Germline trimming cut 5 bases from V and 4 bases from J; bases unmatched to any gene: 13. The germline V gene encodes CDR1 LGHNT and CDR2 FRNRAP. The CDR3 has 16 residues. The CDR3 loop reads CASGPNFRRGEYEQYF. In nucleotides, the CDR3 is TGTGCTAGTGGTCCCAATTTTCGGCGGGGGGAATACGAGCAGTACTTC.

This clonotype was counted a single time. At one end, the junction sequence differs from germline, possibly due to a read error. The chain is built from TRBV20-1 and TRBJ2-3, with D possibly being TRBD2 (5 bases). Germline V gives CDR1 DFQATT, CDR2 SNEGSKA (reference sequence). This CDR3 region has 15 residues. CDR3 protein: CSAGDYRGGTDTQYF. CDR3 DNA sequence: TGCAGTGCTGGAGATTACCGGGGAGGCACAGATACGCAGTATTTT.

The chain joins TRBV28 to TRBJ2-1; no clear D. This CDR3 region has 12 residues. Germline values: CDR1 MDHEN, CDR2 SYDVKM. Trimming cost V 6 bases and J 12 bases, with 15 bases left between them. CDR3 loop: CASRRKKDRQFF. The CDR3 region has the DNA TGTGCCAGCAGGCGGAAGAAGGATAGGCAGTTCTTC.